The rows below give T cell receptor beta chains drawn from one sample of a study of CD8+ T cells in alopecia areata. The assay was immunoSEQ multiplex PCR, and TCRdb's table has in-frame clones only and misses some. The sample lists approximately 180,000 clones; roughly 53% were seen once. The specimen comprised CD8+ T cells sorted from blood, sampled at week 24, from a patient treated with tofacitinib. These TCRs come from a human donor with alopecia areata. Both conserved end residues are part of each CDR3. The D gene is left open where the match is weak. Only some rows state a clone size, as once, few, many or a class for expanded clones.

. TRBJ2-5 . TRBV2 CASSEGPQDQETQYF TGTGCCAGCAGTGAAGGCCCACAGGACCAAGAGACCCAGTACTTC
. TRBJ2-7 . TRBV11-1 CASSLRDSYEQYF TGTGCCAGCAGCCTACGGGACTCTTACGAGCAGTACTTC
. TRBJ2-5 . TRBV2 CASRGRKETQYF TGTGCCAGCAGAGGACGGAAAGAGACCCAGTACTTC
. TRBJ2-3 . TRBV7-6 CASSLAAADTQYF TGTGCCAGCAGCTTAGCCGCGGCAGATACGCAGTATTTT
. TRBJ1-5 . TRBV7-2 CASSLSPSQPQHF TGTGCCAGCAGCTTATCCCCCTCCCAGCCCCAGCATTTT
. TRBJ2-5 . TRBV7-9 CASSLTGTYETQYF TGTGCCAGCAGCCTAACCGGGACGTATGAGACCCAGTACTTC
. TRBJ2-1 few TRBV4-1 CASSPDKSSYNEQFF TGCGCCAGCAGCCCGGACAAGAGCTCCTACAATGAGCAGTTCTTC
. TRBJ2-7 . TRBV7-9 CASSFGDDGGSYEQYF TGTGCCAGCAGCTTCGGAGACGACGGAGGGAGCTACGAGCAGTACTTC
. TRBJ2-2 . TRBV5-6 CASSFAGARELFF TGTGCCAGCAGCTTTGCGGGTGCCCGGGAGCTGTTTTTT
TRBD1 TRBJ1-2 . TRBV5-1 CASSLGLSDRVNYGYTF TGCGCCAGCAGCTTGGGTCTGTCGGACAGGGTGAACTATGGCTACACCTTC
. TRBJ1-2 . TRBV29-1 CSVPTGTNYGYTF TGCAGCGTCCCTACAGGGACTAACTATGGCTACACCTTC
. TRBJ2-2 once TRBV2 CASRGHDEWTGELFF TGTGCCAGCAGGGGACACGACGAGTGGACCGGGGAGCTGTTTTTT
. TRBJ1-5 . TRBV21-1 CASSNTGSSIPQHF TGTGCCAGCAGCAACACCGGGAGTAGCATTCCCCAGCATTTT
. TRBJ2-3 . TRBV12-2 CASRFLPGGIDTQYF TGTGCAAGTCGCTTCCTCCCAGGGGGCATAGATACGCAGTATTTT
. TRBJ2-7 few TRBV5-1 CASSLDRTYEQYF TGCGCCAGCAGCTTGGACAGGACCTACGAGCAGTACTTC
. TRBJ1-6 few TRBV15 CATSTQGSSSYNSPLHF TGTGCCACCAGCACTCAGGGGTCATCCTCCTATAATTCACCCCTCCACTTT
. TRBJ2-7 . TRBV9 CASSVAGQGGEQYF TGTGCCAGCAGCGTAGCGGGCCAGGGGGGCGAGCAGTACTTC